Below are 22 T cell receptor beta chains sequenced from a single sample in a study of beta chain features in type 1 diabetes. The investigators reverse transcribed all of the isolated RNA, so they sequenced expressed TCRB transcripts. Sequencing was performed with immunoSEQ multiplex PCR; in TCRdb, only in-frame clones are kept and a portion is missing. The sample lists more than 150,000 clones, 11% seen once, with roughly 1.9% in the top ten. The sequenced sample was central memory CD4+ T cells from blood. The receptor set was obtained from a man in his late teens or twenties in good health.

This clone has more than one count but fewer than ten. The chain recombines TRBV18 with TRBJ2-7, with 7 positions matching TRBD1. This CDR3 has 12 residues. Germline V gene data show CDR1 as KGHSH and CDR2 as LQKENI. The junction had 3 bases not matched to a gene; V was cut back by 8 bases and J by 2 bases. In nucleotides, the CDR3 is TGTGCCAGCACGACAGGGACCTACGAGCAGTACTTC. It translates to CASTTGTYEQYF.

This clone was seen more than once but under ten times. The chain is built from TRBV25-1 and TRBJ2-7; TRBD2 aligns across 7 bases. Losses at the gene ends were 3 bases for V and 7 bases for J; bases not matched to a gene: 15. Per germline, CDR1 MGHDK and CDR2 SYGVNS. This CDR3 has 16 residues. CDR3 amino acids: CASSEGISPSAGEQYF. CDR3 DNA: TGTGCCAGCAGTGAGGGGATCTCTCCTTCAGCGGGAGAGCAGTACTTC.

The CDR3 nucleotides are TGTGCCAGCAGCTTAGAAAGTGGTCTCGGGACACGGGCTTTCTTT. Translated, it gives CASSLESGLGTRAFF. The chain combines TRBV7-9 with TRBJ1-1; perhaps TRBD1 as D (6 bases). The CDR3 is made up of 15 amino acids. CDR1 SEHNR and CDR2 FQNEAQ come from the germline V gene (reference sequence). V was trimmed by 1 base and J by 11 bases, leaving 20 bases between them.

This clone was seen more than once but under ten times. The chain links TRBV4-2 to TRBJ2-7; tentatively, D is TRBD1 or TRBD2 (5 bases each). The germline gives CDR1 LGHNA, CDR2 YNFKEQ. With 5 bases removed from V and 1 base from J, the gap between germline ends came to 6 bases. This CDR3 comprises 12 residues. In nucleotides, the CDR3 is TGTGCCAGCAGCGGGGGTTCCTACGAGCAGTACTTC. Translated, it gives CASSGGSYEQYF.

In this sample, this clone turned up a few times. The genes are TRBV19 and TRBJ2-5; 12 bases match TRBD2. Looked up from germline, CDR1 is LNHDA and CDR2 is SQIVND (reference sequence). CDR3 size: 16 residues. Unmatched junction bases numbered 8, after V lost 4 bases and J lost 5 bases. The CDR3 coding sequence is TGTGCCAGTAGTAGTGCTAGCGGGGGGGTTCGGGAGACCCAGTACTTC. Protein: CASSSASGGVRETQYF.

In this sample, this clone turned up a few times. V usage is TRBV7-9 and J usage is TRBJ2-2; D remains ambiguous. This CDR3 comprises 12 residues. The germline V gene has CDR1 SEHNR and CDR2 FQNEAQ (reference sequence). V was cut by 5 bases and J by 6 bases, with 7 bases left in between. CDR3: CASSLNPGELFF. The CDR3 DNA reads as TGTGCCAGCAGCCTCAACCCCGGGGAGCTGTTTTTT.

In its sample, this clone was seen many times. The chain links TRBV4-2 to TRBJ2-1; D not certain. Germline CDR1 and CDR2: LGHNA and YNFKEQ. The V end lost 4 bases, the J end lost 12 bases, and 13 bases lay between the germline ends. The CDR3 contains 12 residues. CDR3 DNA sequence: TGTGCCAGCAGCCTGGTTGGAAGGCCGCAGTTCTTC. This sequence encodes CASSLVGRPQFF.

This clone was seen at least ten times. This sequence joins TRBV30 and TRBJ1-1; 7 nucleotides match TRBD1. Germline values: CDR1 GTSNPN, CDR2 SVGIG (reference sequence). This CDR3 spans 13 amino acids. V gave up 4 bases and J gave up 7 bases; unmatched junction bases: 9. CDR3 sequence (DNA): TGTGCCTGGACTAAGGGGGCGACCCGTGAAGCTTTCTTT. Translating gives CAWTKGATREAFF.

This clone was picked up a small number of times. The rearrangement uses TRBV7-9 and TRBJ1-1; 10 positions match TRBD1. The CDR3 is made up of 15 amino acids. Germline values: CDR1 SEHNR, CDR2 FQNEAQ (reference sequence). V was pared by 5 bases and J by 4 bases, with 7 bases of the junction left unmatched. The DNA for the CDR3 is TGTGCCAGCAGCCCAAGTGGGACAGGGGCCACTGAAGCTTTCTTT. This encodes CASSPSGTGATEAFF.

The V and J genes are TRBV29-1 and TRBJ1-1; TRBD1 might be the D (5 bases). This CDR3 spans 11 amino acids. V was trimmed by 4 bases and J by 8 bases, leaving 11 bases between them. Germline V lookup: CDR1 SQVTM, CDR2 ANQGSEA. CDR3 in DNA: TGCAGCGTTGGAGGGACGGGGGAAGCTTTCTTT. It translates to CSVGGTGEAFF.

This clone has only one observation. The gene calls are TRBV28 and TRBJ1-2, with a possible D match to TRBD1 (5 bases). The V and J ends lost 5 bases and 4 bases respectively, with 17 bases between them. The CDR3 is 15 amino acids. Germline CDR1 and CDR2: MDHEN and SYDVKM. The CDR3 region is CASSPPHERGYGYTF. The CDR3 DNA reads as TGTGCCAGCAGTCCACCTCACGAAAGGGGCTATGGCTACACCTTC.

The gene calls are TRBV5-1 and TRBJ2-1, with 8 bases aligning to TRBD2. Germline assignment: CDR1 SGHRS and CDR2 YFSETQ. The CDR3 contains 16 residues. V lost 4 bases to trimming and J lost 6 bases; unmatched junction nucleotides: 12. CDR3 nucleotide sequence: TGCGCCAGCAGCGCAGTCAAGAGCGGGAGTCTCAATGAGCAGTTCTTC. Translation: CASSAVKSGSLNEQFF.

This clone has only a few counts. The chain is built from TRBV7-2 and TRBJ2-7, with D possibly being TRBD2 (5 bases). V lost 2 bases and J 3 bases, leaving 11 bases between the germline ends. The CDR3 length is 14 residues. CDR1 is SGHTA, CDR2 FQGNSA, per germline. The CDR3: CASSLSGGRYEQYF. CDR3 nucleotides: TGTGCCAGCAGCTTAAGCGGCGGGCGCTACGAGCAGTACTTC.

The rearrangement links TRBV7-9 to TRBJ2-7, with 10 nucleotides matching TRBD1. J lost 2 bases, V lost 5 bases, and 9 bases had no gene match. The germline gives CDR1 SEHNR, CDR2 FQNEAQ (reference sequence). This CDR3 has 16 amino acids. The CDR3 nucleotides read TGTGCCAGCAGCGTTGCACCGGGACAGGGGACCTACGAGCAGTACTTC. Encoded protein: CASSVAPGQGTYEQYF.

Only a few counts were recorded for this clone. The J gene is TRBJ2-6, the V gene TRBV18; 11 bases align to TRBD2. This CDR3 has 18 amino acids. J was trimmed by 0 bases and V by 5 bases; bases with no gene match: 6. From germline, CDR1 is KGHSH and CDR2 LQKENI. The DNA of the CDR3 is TGTGCCAGCTCAACTCGACTAGCGGGAATCTCTGGGGCCAACGTCCTGACTTTC. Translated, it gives CASSTRLAGISGANVLTF.

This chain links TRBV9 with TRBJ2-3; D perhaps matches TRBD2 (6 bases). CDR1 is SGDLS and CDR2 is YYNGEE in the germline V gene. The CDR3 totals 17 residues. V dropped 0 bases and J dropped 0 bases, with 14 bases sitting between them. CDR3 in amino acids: CASSVGDSGLSTDTQYF. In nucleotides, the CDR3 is TGTGCCAGCAGCGTAGGTGATAGCGGACTGAGCACAGATACGCAGTATTTT.

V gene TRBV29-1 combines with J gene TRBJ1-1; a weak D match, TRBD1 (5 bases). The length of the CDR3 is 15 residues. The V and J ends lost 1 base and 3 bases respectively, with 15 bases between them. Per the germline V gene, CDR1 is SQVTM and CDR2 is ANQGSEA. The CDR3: CSVEVRREADTEAFF. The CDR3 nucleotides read TGCAGCGTTGAAGTCCGCAGGGAAGCGGACACTGAAGCTTTCTTT.

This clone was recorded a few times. CDR3 DNA: TGCGCCAGCAGTCAGGGGGGTGAAGGAAACACCATATATTTT. Amino acid sequence: CASSQGGEGNTIYF. This chain links TRBV23-1 with TRBJ1-3; TRBD1 might be the D (5 bases). TRBV23-1 is an ORF for which the function is uncertain. This CDR3 has 14 residues. The V end was cut by 3 bases, the J end by 4 bases, with 10 bases between.

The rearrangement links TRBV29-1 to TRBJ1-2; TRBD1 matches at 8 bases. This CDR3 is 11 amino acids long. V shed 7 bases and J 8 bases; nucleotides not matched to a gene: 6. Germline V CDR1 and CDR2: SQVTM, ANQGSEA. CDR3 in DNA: TGCAGCGCCCGGACAGGGAACGGCTACACCTTC. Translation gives CSARTGNGYTF.

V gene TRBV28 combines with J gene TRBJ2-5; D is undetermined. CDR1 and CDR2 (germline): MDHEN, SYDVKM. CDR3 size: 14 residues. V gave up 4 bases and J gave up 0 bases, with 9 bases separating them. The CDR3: CASSSADHQETQYF. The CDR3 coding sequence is TGTGCCAGCAGTTCGGCGGACCACCAAGAGACCCAGTACTTC. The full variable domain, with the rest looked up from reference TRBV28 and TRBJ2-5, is DVKVTQSSRYLVKRTGEKVFLECVQDMDHENMFWYRQDPGLGLRLIYFSYDVKMKEKGDIPEGYSVSREKKERFSLILESASTNQTSMYLCASSSADHQETQYFGPGTRLLVL.

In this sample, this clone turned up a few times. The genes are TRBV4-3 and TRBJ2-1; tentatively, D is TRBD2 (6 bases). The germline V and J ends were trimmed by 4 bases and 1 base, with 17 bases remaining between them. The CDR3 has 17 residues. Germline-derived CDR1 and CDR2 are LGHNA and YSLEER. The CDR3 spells CASSRGNGGLSYNEQFF. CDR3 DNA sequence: TGCGCCAGCAGCCGTGGCAACGGGGGACTTTCCTACAATGAGCAGTTCTTC.

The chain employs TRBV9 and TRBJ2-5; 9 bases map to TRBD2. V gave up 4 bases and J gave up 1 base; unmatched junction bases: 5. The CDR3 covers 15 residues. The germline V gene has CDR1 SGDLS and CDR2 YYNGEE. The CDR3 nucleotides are TGTGCCAGCAGCCCTAGCGGGACGATCCAAGAGACCCAGTACTTC. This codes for CASSPSGTIQETQYF.